This TCR beta chain derives from a study of T-cell memory formation after mild COVID-19. Trimming left V 3 bases short and J 8 bases short, with 11 bases between. The CDR3 extends over 13 amino acids. Germline V gene data show CDR1 as SGHTA and CDR2 as FQGNSA. Whole-study results and caveats: Later expanders leaned CD4+, whereas clones that contracted between day 15 and 85 were balanced CD4/CD8. Specificity for SARS-CoV-2 was not confirmed among the second-wave clones peaking on day 37.

Via MiXCR, TCRdb re-called the 5' RACE reads, giving one row per CDR3 protein. Among about 250,000 distinct CDR3 sequences listed, over 15% were seen once. A few counts support this clonotype. Its antigen is not identified. This sequence joins TRBV7-2 and TRBJ2-1; D unclear. Sequenced: PBMCs or a T cell subset sorted from them (not recorded which). This clonotype was sampled from a man aged 18 to 29 who had mild COVID-19 (a few samples of this study predate the infection). Cell type and time point are not known. The CDR3 DNA reads as TGTGCCAGCAGCTTCTACAGATCCGATGAGCAGTTCTTC. Protein product: CASSFYRSDEQFF.